This T cell receptor (beta chain) comes out of a study of beta chain features in type 1 diabetes. Study-wide points: More deletions and fewer insertions at VDJ junctions were found in patients with type 1 diabetes. The study notes PCR might favor shorter templates equally in patients and controls.

Note on this clone: Its antigen is undetermined.

Based on CD45RO/CCR7/CD25/CD127/CD95/CD27, CD4+ regulatory, stem cell-like memory, naive and central memory cells were sorted. There are 15 residues in the CDR3. Germline loops: CDR1 MNHEY, CDR2 SVGAGI. With 0 bases removed from V and 3 bases from J, the gap between germline ends came to 11 bases. What was sequenced were expressed TCRB transcripts, since all of the isolated RNA had been reverse transcribed. The protocol was immunoSEQ multiplex PCR, while the TCRdb copy is restricted to in-frame clones and leaves out a portion. The table includes around 160,000 clones, 40% to 55% detected once. This TCR was sampled from a young man in good health. The sequenced material came from Tregs from blood. The V call is TRBV6-5, the J call TRBJ1-2; D is ambiguous. The DNA for the CDR3 is TGTGCCAGCAGTTACTCGGGGAGACCTTACTATGGCTACACCTTC. Protein: CASSYSGRPYYGYTF.